This T cell receptor (beta chain) was sequenced in a study of cytomegalovirus exposure and HLA in healthy donors. In the PCR, 60 Vbeta and 13 Jbeta primers were used. Sequencing used immunoSEQ multiplex PCR; TCRdb keeps in-frame clones, though not all of them. The data hold about 180,000 clones, with 82% observed a single time. Study conclusions and caveats: Immune exposure information comprised only CMV serostatus. From TCR beta sequences, most subjects' HLA-A and HLA-B alleles were reportedly predicted accurately.

The CDR3 runs to 19 residues. Germline trimming cut 5 bases from V and 0 bases from J; bases unmatched to any gene: 14. Looked up from germline, CDR1 is SGHTA and CDR2 is FQGNSA. With respect to this clone: Its specificity is unknown.

The sequencing input was PBMCs. The chain joins TRBV7-2 to TRBJ2-1; TRBD2 matches 9 bases. This clonotype was obtained from a man between 35 and 55 years old in good health and CMV-seronegative. The CDR3 sequence is CASSPPPRSGRSSYNEQFF. CDR3 nucleotide sequence: TGTGCCAGCAGCCCCCCACCTAGGAGCGGGAGGAGCTCCTACAATGAGCAGTTCTTC.